This TCR beta chain was identified during a study of cytotoxic CD8 clonotypes in ibrutinib-treated CLL (dated by TCRdb to about 2021). As for the study more broadly: The cohort was composed of under 12 relapsed/refractory and about 15 treatment-naive patients; IGHV unmutated status was identified in approximately 17 patients. Longitudinal samples were available for about 30% of the roughly 86 trial participants. Response samples were obtained after a median of roughly 13 months of treatment, with a range of roughly 6 to 36 months. Samples averaged roughly 280,000 productive templates and tens of thousands of productive rearrangements. Cryopreserved peripheral blood mononuclear cells were collected before treatment, at response, and at either disease progression or sustained remission. Responses were partial in some 24 patients and complete in 2; after median around 65 months follow-up, about 15 stayed in remission and roughly twelve progressed. What the research found in general, with its limitations: At baseline, clonality was higher than in age-matched healthy donors and showed a strong correlation with circulating CD8+ T-cell counts. Sustained-remission and progressing patients did not have matched sampling times, and lymph node repertoires were not examined. Public clonotypes were rare and either contracted or stayed stable during treatment, and the rise in clonality at ibrutinib response reflected the expansion of private clonotypes. Clonality rose at ibrutinib response, remained stable during sustained remission, and dropped back toward baseline at progression.

For TCR beta library preparation, 2 to 2.5 micrograms of genomic DNA were isolated from cryopreserved PBMCs. Longitudinal blood samples from CLL patients on ibrutinib monotherapy were analyzed using high-throughput TCR beta sequencing. The patients took part in an open-label, single-center phase 2 trial of ibrutinib monotherapy. Including the terminal cysteine and phenylalanine, the CDR3 comprises 11 residues. The read is trimmed to its CDR3 DNA, 33 bases read in frame from base 1. Relative to germline, V is 5 bases shorter and J is 5 bases shorter, with 6 bases between their ends. CDR1 is given as MDHEN and CDR2 as SYDVKM, both from the germline V gene. Note on this clone: There is no known antigen for this receptor. Nothing much larger sits one base from this clone, and base qualities are not available.

Each clonotype received, on average, around 10x coverage in deep resolution sequencing performed on a MiSeq, where the target depth lay between 1 in 1 million and 1 in 200,000 T cells. TCR beta libraries were generated with the immunoSEQ hsTCRB Kit. As for the authors' bioinformatics: Data were analyzed with ImmunoSEQ Data Assistant and ImmunoSEQ Analyzer, with V, D and J genes assigned per IMGT definitions. Clonality, with values ranging from 0 to 1, was calculated as one minus the normalized Shannon entropy of productive rearrangement frequencies. Only overrepresented clonotypes making up at least 0.05% of each patient's repertoire were included in the public clonotype analysis. Approximately 13 age-matched healthy donor repertoires from immuneACCESS served as clonality controls. Here the immuneACCESS table is served through TCRdb, limited to in-frame sequences with V and J called. Missing clones are a known gap in these copies; in checked studies unresolved V genes cover under half, and the rest lacks a known reason. The DNA gave D and trimming, while V, J and clone size come from that table. The sample table shows about 310,000 clones, and around four fifths are seen once. Of the sample, about 6.7% is held by the ten largest clones.

This clonotype was sampled from a human donor with chronic lymphocytic leukemia. The specimen was PBMCs, collected before ibrutinib treatment. The V and J segments used are TRBV28 and TRBJ1-1, with the D gene uncertain. The CDR3 region: CASSLWTEAFF. The nucleotides read TGTGCCAGCAGTCTGTGGACTGAAGCTTTCTTT.